This TCR beta chain was captured by sequencing in a study of T-cell memory formation after mild COVID-19. About the research overall: Clusters were largely donor specific. Overall study results and limits: CD4+ contracting clones were mainly CM and EM; CD8+ ones, EMRA. Detection of some responders pre-infection suggested pre-existing cross-reactive memory T cells participated.

The CDR3 is made up of 15 amino acids. The V gene's germline CDR1 is SEHNR and CDR2 FQNEAQ (reference sequence). Trimming took off 5 bases at V and 7 bases at J, with 20 bases between the two ends. TCRdb re-analysed the 5' RACE reads in MiXCR, keeping a single row per CDR3 protein. The table shows around 99,000 distinct CDR3 sequences, with roughly an eighth occurring only once. In regard to this clonotype: Its antigen is currently unknown.

This clonotype was obtained from a man between 18 and 29 years old who had mild COVID-19 (a few samples of this study predate the infection). Cell type and time point are not known. The chain has TRBV7-9 and TRBJ1-1; no definite D call. Material for sequencing was PBMCs or a T cell subset sorted from them (not recorded which). CDR3 sequence: CASSLFTVSLGEAFF. CDR3 coding DNA: TGTGCCAGCAGCCTCTTTACAGTGTCTCTGGGTGAAGCTTTCTTT.